Below, 5 T cell receptor beta chains from the same sample are listed, as sequenced in a study of Graves' ophthalmopathy and Graves' hyperthyroidism. Beta-chain TCR CDR3 regions were amplified from RNA transcripts. In the first round, RT-PCR was carried out with HTBI primers, and a multiplex PCR formed the second round. TCRdb recomputed calls from the multiplex PCR reads with MiXCR, one row per CDR3 protein. The sample has around 520,000 distinct CDR3 sequences; about 40% are singletons. Material: peripheral blood or thyroid tissue (not recorded which). Receptors were obtained from an adult man with Graves' hyperthyroidism.

This clonotype was counted a few times. The rearrangement links TRBV7-9 to TRBJ1-3; 11 positions agree with TRBD1. CDR3 length: 17 amino acids. CDR1 and CDR2 (germline): SEHNR, FQNEAQ (reference sequence). The V segment lost 4 bases and the J segment 4 bases; nucleotides outside the gene matches: 9. The DNA of the CDR3 is TGTGCCAGCAGCTCCCAGGGACAGGGGGTGATCGGAAACACCATATATTTT. Protein sequence: CASSSQGQGVIGNTIYF.

This clonotype was detected many times. The rearrangement links TRBV10-3 to TRBJ2-5; the D is unclear. CDR1 and CDR2 (germline): ENHRY, SYGVKD. V shed 2 bases and J shed 10 bases, with 11 bases lying between them. This CDR3 is 12 amino acids long. The CDR3: CAISEGEWDQYF. CDR3 DNA sequence: TGTGCCATCAGTGAGGGGGAATGGGACCAGTACTTC.

This clonotype was seen more than once but under ten times. The chain carries TRBV12-3 or TRBV12-4 and TRBJ1-5; maybe TRBD1 (6 bases). The V end lost 3 bases, the J end lost 0 bases, and 12 bases lay between the germline ends. This CDR3 spans 16 amino acids. CDR3 in amino acids: CASSFRQVDSNQPQHF. In nucleotides, the CDR3 is TGTGCCAGCAGTTTCAGACAGGTCGATAGCAATCAGCCCCAGCATTTT.

The chain employs TRBV27 and TRBJ1-2, with D unclear. The germline V gene has CDR1 MNHEY and CDR2 SMNVEV (reference sequence). V was trimmed by 6 bases and J by 5 bases, leaving 19 bases between them. The CDR3 is 15 amino acids. The CDR3 loop reads CASSPTVSLSYGYTF. DNA for the CDR3: TGTGCCAGCAGCCCAACAGTCTCCCTCTCGTATGGCTACACCTTC.

This clonotype has at least ten counts. The chain is built from TRBV7-3 and TRBJ1-2; D is perhaps TRBD1 (6 bases). There are 15 residues in the CDR3. Germline CDR1 SGHTA, CDR2 FQGTGA. V was cut by 5 bases and J by 4 bases, with 17 bases left in between. In DNA form, the CDR3 reads TGTGCCAGCAGCCTTCAGGGTGGGGGGGCCTATGGCTACACCTTC. Translated: CASSLQGGGAYGYTF.